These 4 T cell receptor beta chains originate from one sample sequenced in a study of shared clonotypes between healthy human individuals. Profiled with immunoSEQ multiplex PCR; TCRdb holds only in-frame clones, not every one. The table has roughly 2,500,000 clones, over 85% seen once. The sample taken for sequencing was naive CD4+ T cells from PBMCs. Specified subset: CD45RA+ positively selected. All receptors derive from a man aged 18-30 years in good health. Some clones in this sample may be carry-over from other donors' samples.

The CDR3 region has the DNA TGTGCCAGCAGCCCTTGGACTAGCGCGAAGGGCGAGCAGTACTTC. As protein: CASSPWTSAKGEQYF. This rearrangement joins TRBV5-4 to TRBJ2-7; 9 positions agree with TRBD2. CDR1 is SGHNT, CDR2 YYREEE, per germline (reference sequence). The CDR3 loop spans 15 amino acids. Losses at the gene ends were 4 bases for V and 6 bases for J; bases not matched to a gene: 11.

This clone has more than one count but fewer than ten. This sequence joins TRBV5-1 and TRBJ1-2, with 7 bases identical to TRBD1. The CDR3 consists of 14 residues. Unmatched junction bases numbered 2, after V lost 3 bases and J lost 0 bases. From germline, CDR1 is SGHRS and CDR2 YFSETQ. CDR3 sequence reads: CASSWDRPNYGYTF. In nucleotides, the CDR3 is TGCGCCAGCAGCTGGGACAGACCTAACTATGGCTACACCTTC. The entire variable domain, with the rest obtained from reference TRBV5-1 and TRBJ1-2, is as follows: KAGVTQTPRYLIKTRGQQVTLSCSPISGHRSVSWYQQTPGQGLQFLFEYFSETQRNKGNFPGRFSGRQFSNSRSEMNVSTLELGDSALYLCASSWDRPNYGYTFGSGTRLTVV.

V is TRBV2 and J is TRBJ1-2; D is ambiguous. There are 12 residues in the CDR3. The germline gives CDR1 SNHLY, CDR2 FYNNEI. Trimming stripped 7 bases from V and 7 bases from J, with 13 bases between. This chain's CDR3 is CASKGPPVGYTF. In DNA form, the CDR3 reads TGTGCCAGCAAGGGCCCCCCGGTTGGCTACACCTTC.

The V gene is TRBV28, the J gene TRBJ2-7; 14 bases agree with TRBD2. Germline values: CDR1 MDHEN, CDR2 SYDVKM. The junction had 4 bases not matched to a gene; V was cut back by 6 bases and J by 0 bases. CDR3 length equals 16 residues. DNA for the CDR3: TGTGCCAGCAGGGCGGGACTAGCGGGGGACTCCTACGAGCAGTACTTC. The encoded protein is CASRAGLAGDSYEQYF.